The entry below describes one T cell receptor (beta chain). The data belong to a study of T cell changes during pregnancy in multiple sclerosis. CDR1 SGHNT and CDR2 YYREEE come from the germline V gene (reference sequence). The CDR3 consists of 15 residues. Clones were sequenced by immunoSEQ multiplex PCR, and TCRdb holds only the in-frame ones, with some missing. Seen here are around 34,000 clones, 90% observed once, and the top ten hold just over 4.5%. This clonotype originated in a female donor with multiple sclerosis, enrolled in a pregnancy study. This material consisted of CD8+ T cells from peripheral blood mononuclear cells, taken after pregnancy. The V gene is TRBV5-4, the J gene TRBJ2-5; D may be TRBD2 (6 bases). The DNA end is more similar to TRBJ2-7, so the J call may be wrong. The CDR3: CASSLGRGDSYEQYF. CDR3 in DNA: TGTGCCAGCAGCTTGGGGAGGGGTGACTCCTACGAGCAGTACTTC.